The T cell receptor (beta chain) described here comes from a study of blood T cell repertoires in COVID-19. Each recovered donor of Cohort 3 presented with two negative PCRs, clearance, or symptom resolution. This CDR3 has 16 amino acids. The V gene end was trimmed by 5 bases and the J gene end by 2 bases; junction bases not matched to a gene: 6. Germline loops: CDR1 SGHVS, CDR2 FQNEAQ. Clones were sequenced by immunoSEQ multiplex PCR, and TCRdb holds only the in-frame ones, with some missing. The repertoire holds 280,000 or so clones, 87% seen once, with about 6.1% in the top ten. This receptor was identified in a woman between 40 and 50 years old who had recovered from COVID-19. The rearrangement links TRBV7-8 to TRBJ2-1; 10 bases agree with TRBD2. Source material: PBMCs or T cells enriched from blood (not recorded which). CDR3 sequence (DNA): TGTGCCAGCAGCACCAAAGGACTAGCGGCCTACAATGAGCAGTTCTTC. It encodes CASSTKGLAAYNEQFF.